Included here is one T cell receptor (beta chain) sequence, with context. Per the germline V gene, CDR1 is SGHTA and CDR2 is FQGNSA. This CDR3 has 16 residues. V gave up 5 bases and J gave up 3 bases, with 19 bases separating them. Amplification used 60 Vbeta primers and 13 Jbeta primers. Clones were read by immunoSEQ multiplex PCR, and TCRdb kept only the in-frame ones, dropping some. Among about 160,000 clones, about 85% were seen once, and the ten largest hold roughly 2.2%. The record originates from a study of cytomegalovirus exposure and HLA in healthy donors. The sequence derives from a man aged 18-30 years in good health and CMV-seropositive. Sequencing was done on a sample of PBMCs. V usage is TRBV7-2 and J usage is TRBJ1-2; tentatively, D is TRBD1 (6 bases). The CDR3 DNA reads as TGTGCCAGCAGCGCCCTCGGGTATGCAGGGGACTATGGCTACACCTTC. Translation gives CASSALGYAGDYGYTF.